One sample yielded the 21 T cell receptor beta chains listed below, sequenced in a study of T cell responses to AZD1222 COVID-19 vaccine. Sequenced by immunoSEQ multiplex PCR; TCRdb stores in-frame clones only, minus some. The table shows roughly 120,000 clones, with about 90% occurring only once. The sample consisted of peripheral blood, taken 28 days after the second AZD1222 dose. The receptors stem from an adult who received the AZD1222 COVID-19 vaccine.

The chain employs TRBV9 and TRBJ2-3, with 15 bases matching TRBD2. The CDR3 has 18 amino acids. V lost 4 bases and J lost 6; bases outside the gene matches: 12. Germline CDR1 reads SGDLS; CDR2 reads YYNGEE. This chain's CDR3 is CASSQRTSGRGWSDTQYF. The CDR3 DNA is TGTGCCAGCAGCCAAAGGACTAGCGGGAGGGGTTGGTCGGATACGCAGTATTTT.

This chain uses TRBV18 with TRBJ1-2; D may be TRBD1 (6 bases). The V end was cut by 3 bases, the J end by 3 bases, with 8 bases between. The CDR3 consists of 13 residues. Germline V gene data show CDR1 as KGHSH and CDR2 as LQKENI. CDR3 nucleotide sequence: TGTGCCAGCTCACCGGGACAAGACTATGGCTACACCTTC. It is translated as CASSPGQDYGYTF.

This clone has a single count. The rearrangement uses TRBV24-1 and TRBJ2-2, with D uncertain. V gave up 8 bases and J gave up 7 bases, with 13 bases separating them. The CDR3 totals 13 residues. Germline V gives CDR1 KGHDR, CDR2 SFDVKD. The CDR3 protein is CATNRMAGGELFF. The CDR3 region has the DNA TGTGCCACCAATCGTATGGCCGGCGGGGAGCTGTTTTTT.

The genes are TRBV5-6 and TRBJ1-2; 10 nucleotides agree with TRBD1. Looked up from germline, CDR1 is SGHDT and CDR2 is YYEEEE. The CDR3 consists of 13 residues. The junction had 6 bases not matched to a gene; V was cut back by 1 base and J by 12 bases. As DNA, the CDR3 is TGTGCCAGCAGCTTGCGGGGGACAGGGGTCGACACCTTC. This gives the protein CASSLRGTGVDTF. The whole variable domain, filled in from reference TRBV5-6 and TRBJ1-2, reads DAGVTQSPTHLIKTRGQQVTLRCSPKSGHDTVSWYQQALGQGPQFIFQYYEEEERQRGNFPDRFSGHQFPNYSSELNVNALLLGDSALYLCASSLRGTGVDTFGSGTRLTVV.

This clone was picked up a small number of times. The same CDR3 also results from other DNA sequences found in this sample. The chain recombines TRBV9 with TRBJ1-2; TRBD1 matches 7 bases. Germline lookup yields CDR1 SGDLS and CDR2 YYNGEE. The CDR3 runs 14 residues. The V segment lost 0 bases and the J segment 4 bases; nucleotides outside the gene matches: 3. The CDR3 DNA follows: TGTGCCAGCAGCGTAGTCGCAGGGGGCTATGGCTACACCTTC. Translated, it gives CASSVVAGGYGYTF.

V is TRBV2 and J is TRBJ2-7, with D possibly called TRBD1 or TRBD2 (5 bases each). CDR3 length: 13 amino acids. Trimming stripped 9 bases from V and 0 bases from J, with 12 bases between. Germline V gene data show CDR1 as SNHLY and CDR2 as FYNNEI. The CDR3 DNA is TGTGCCAGTAGAGCAGGGAGCTCCTACGAGCAGTACTTC. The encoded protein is CASRAGSSYEQYF.

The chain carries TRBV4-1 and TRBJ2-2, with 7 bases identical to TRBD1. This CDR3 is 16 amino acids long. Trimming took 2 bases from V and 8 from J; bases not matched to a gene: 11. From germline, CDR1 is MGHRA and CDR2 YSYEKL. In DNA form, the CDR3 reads TGCGCCAGCAGCCAACTGTGGACAGGCTTATCGGGGGAGCTGTTTTTT. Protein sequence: CASSQLWTGLSGELFF.

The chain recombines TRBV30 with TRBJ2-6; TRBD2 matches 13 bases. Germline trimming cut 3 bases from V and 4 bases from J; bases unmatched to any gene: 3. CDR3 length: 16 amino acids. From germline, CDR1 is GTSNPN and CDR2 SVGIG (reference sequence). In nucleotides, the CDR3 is TGTGCCTGGAGACTAGCGGGGGGGCGCGGGGCCAACGTCCTGACTTTC. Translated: CAWRLAGGRGANVLTF.

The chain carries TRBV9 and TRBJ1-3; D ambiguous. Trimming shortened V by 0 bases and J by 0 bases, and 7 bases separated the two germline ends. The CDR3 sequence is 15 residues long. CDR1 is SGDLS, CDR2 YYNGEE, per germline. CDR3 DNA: TGTGCCAGCAGCGTAGGCGGTCACTCTGGAAACACCATATATTTT. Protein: CASSVGGHSGNTIYF.

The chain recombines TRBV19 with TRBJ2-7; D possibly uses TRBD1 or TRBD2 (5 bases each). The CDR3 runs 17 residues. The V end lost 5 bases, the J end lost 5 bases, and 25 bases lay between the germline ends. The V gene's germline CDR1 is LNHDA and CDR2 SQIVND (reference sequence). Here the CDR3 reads CASSSSRAGTLRNEQYF. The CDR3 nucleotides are TGTGCCAGTAGTTCTTCCCGGGCAGGGACCCTAAGGAACGAGCAGTACTTC.

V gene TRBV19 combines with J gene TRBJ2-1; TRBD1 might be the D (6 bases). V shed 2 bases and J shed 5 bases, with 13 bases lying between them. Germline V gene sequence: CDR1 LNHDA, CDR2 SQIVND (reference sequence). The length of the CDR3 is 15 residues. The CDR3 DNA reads TGTGCCAGTAGTATAAGGGGGATAGTAAACAATGAGCAGTTCTTC. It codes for CASSIRGIVNNEQFF.

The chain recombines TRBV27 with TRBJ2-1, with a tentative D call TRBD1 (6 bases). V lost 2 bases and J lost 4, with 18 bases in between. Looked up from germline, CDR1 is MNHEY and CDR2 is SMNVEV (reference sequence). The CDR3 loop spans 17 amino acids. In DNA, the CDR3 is TGTGCCAGCAGTTTAAGGTTGGAGTCAGGGGCATACAATGAGCAGTTCTTC. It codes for CASSLRLESGAYNEQFF.

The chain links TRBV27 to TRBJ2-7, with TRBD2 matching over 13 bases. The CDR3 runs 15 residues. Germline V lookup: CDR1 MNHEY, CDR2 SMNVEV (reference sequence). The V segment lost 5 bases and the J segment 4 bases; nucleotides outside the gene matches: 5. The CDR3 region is CASSPKTSGRYEQYF. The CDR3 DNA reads TGTGCCAGCAGTCCGAAGACTAGCGGGAGGTACGAGCAGTACTTC.

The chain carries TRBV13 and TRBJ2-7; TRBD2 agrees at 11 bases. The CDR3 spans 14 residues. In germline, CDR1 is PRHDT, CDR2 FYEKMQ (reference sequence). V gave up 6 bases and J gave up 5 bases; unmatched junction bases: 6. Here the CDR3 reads CASSPASGRNEQYF. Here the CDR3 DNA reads TGTGCCAGCAGTCCTGCTAGCGGGAGGAACGAGCAGTACTTC.

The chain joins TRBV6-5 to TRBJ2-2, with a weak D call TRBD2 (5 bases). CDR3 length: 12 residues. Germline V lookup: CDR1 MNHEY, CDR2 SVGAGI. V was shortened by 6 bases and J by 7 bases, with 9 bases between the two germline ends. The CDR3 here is CASSLGSGELFF. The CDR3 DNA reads TGTGCCAGCAGCCTTGGGAGCGGGGAGCTGTTTTTT.

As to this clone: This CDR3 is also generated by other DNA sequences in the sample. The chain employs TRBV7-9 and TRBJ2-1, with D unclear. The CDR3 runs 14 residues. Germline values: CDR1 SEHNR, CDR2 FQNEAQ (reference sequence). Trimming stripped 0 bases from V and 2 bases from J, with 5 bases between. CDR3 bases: TGTGCCAGCAGCTTAGCGGGCACCTACAATGAGCAGTTCTTC. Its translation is CASSLAGTYNEQFF. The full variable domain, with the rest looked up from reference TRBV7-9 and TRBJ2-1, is DTGVSQNPRHKITKRGQNVTFRCDPISEHNRLYWYRQTLGQGPEFLTYFQNEAQLEKSRLLSDRFSAERPKGSFSTLEIQRTEQGDSAMYLCASSLAGTYNEQFFGPGTRLTVL.

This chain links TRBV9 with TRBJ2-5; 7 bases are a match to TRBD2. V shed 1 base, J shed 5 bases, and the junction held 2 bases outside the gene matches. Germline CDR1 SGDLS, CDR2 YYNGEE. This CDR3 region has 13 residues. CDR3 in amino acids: CASSVSGRETQYF. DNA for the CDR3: TGTGCCAGCAGCGTATCCGGGAGGGAGACCCAGTACTTC.

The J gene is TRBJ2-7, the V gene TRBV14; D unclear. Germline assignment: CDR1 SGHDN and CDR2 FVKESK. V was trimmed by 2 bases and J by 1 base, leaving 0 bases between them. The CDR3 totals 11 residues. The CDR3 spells CASSQSYEQYF. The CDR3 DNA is TGTGCCAGCAGCCAATCCTACGAGCAGTACTTC.

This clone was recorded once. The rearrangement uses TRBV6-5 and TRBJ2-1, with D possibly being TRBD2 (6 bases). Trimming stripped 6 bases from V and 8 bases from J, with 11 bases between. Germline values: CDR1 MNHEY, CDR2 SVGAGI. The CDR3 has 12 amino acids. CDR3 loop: CASRGDFYEQFF. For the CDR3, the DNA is TGTGCCAGCAGAGGGGACTTCTATGAGCAGTTCTTC.

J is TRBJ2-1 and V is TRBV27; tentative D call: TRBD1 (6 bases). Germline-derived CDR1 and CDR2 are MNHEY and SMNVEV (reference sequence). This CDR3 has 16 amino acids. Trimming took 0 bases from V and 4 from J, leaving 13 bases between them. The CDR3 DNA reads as TGTGCCAGCAGTTTATCCGCAGGGGCTAAATACAATGAGCAGTTCTTC. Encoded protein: CASSLSAGAKYNEQFF.

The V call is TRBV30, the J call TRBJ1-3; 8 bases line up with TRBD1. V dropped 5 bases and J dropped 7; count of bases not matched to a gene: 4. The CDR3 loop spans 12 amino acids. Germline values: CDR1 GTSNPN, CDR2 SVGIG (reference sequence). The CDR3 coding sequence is TGTGCCTGGGCAGGGGGCTCGAACACCATATATTTT. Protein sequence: CAWAGGSNTIYF.